This T cell receptor (beta chain) was profiled in a study of CD8+ T cells in alopecia areata. Noted treatment: oral pan-JAK inhibitor, 5-10 mg twice daily. The ends were cut back, 2 bases at V and 4 bases at J, with 11 bases in the middle. The CDR3 runs to 13 residues. Germline V gene sequence: CDR1 GTSNPN, CDR2 SVGIG (reference sequence). Sequencing used cDNA as its template, made by extracting RNA and reverse transcribing it. Generated by immunoSEQ multiplex PCR, the TCRdb table keeps only in-frame clones and is missing some. This table has about 150,000 clones, about three fifths appearing once. Sequencing used CD4+ T cells sorted from blood, obtained at week 4, from a patient treated with tofacitinib. This clonotype was sampled from a human donor with alopecia areata. The gene calls are TRBV30 and TRBJ2-5, with D possibly being TRBD1 or TRBD2 (5 bases each). The CDR3 coding sequence is TGTGCCTGGAGTTCACTTGGGGGAGAGACCCAGTACTTC. It codes for CAWSSLGGETQYF.